This is a list of T cell receptor beta chains from one sample in a study of blood T cell repertoires in COVID-19. Assay: immunoSEQ multiplex PCR; the TCRdb copy retains only in-frame clones and omits some. The table includes roughly 230,000 clones, about 85% detected once. Sequencing was carried out using PBMCs or T cells enriched from blood (not recorded which). These receptors were obtained from a woman in her forties or fifties who had been exposed to COVID-19. CDR3s include the opening cysteine and the closing phenylalanine or tryptophan. Fields, in order: J gene, V gene, D gene, clone size, CDR3 protein, CDR3 DNA. The D gene is left open where the match is weak. Not all rows give a size; the values are once, few, many and, for expanded clones, a class.

j_gene: TRBJ1-4; v_gene: TRBV2; d_gene: TRBD1; abundance: NA; CDR3aa: CASSVYRGGEKLFF; CDR3nt: TGTGCCAGCAGTGTCTACAGGGGAGGTGAAAAACTGTTTTTT
j_gene: TRBJ1-6; v_gene: TRBV28; d_gene: NA; abundance: NA; CDR3aa: CASSPGGVVDSPLHF; CDR3nt: TGTGCCAGCAGTCCCGGGGGGGTCGTGGATTCACCCCTCCACTTT
j_gene: TRBJ2-7; v_gene: TRBV11-2; d_gene: TRBD1; abundance: NA; CDR3aa: CASSLTGGTYEQYF; CDR3nt: TGTGCCAGCAGCTTAACAGGGGGGACCTACGAGCAGTACTTC
j_gene: TRBJ2-2; v_gene: TRBV3-1/TRBV3-2; d_gene: TRBD1; abundance: NA; CDR3aa: CASSHTTGAGELFF; CDR3nt: TGTGCCAGCAGCCACACCACAGGGGCCGGGGAGCTGTTTTTT
j_gene: TRBJ2-2; v_gene: TRBV28; d_gene: NA; abundance: NA; CDR3aa: CASSTVNTGELFF; CDR3nt: TGTGCCAGCAGTACAGTGAACACCGGGGAGCTGTTTTTT
j_gene: TRBJ2-3; v_gene: TRBV5-4; d_gene: NA; abundance: NA; CDR3aa: CASSPVRGDTQYF; CDR3nt: TGTGCCAGCAGCCCCGTACGCGGGGATACGCAGTATTTT
j_gene: TRBJ1-1; v_gene: TRBV6-5; d_gene: NA; abundance: NA; CDR3aa: CASNPWAGTSEAFF; CDR3nt: TGTGCCAGCAACCCCTGGGCGGGCACAAGTGAAGCTTTCTTT
j_gene: TRBJ1-6; v_gene: TRBV15; d_gene: NA; abundance: few; CDR3aa: CATSRGGGSSYNSPLHF; CDR3nt: TGTGCCACCAGCAGGGGGGGTGGCAGCTCCTATAATTCACCCCTCCACTTT
j_gene: TRBJ2-5; v_gene: TRBV14; d_gene: TRBD2; abundance: NA; CDR3aa: CASSQDPEGLAGAETQYF; CDR3nt: TGTGCCAGCAGCCAAGATCCCGAGGGACTAGCGGGGGCGGAGACCCAGTACTTC
j_gene: TRBJ1-1; v_gene: TRBV19; d_gene: TRBD1; abundance: NA; CDR3aa: CASRPDRGLLNTEAFF; CDR3nt: TGTGCCAGTAGGCCGGACAGGGGGTTGCTGAACACTGAAGCTTTCTTT
j_gene: TRBJ2-1; v_gene: TRBV3-1/TRBV3-2; d_gene: NA; abundance: NA; CDR3aa: CASSQDGSTYNEQFF; CDR3nt: TGTGCCAGCAGCCAAGATGGGAGCACCTACAATGAGCAGTTCTTC
j_gene: TRBJ1-1; v_gene: TRBV9; d_gene: NA; abundance: NA; CDR3aa: CASSVGGSNTEAFF; CDR3nt: TGTGCCAGCAGCGTAGGGGGCTCGAACACTGAAGCTTTCTTT
j_gene: TRBJ1-4; v_gene: TRBV6-6; d_gene: TRBD1; abundance: NA; CDR3aa: CASRGQPKLFF; CDR3nt: TGTGCCAGCAGGGGACAGCCTAAACTGTTTTTT
j_gene: TRBJ1-4; v_gene: TRBV29-1; d_gene: NA; abundance: NA; CDR3aa: CSVGEGANEKLFF; CDR3nt: TGCAGCGTTGGGGAGGGGGCTAATGAAAAACTGTTTTTT
j_gene: TRBJ1-1; v_gene: TRBV5-1; d_gene: NA; abundance: NA; CDR3aa: CATSTRGQGVDTEAFF; CDR3nt: TGCGCCACTTCAACGCGGGGCCAAGGGGTGGACACTGAAGCTTTCTTT
j_gene: TRBJ2-3; v_gene: TRBV2; d_gene: TRBD1; abundance: NA; CDR3aa: CASSYQGARTDTQYF; CDR3nt: TGTGCCAGCAGTTATCAGGGGGCTCGGACAGATACGCAGTATTTT
j_gene: TRBJ2-5; v_gene: TRBV27; d_gene: TRBD2; abundance: NA; CDR3aa: CASSHYGLAGAETQYF; CDR3nt: TGTGCCAGCAGTCACTACGGACTAGCGGGGGCAGAGACCCAGTACTTC
j_gene: TRBJ1-2; v_gene: TRBV19; d_gene: TRBD1; abundance: NA; CDR3aa: CASSITGTGKSNYGYTF; CDR3nt: TGTGCCAGTAGTATTACCGGGACAGGGAAGTCGAACTATGGCTACACCTTC
j_gene: TRBJ2-3; v_gene: TRBV9; d_gene: NA; abundance: NA; CDR3aa: CASSVGARSDTQYF; CDR3nt: TGTGCCAGCAGCGTAGGGGCGCGTTCAGATACGCAGTATTTT
j_gene: TRBJ1-1; v_gene: TRBV7-3; d_gene: NA; abundance: NA; CDR3aa: CASSLMFFREAFF; CDR3nt: TGTGCCAGCAGCTTAATGTTTTTTCGTGAAGCTTTCTTT
j_gene: TRBJ2-5; v_gene: TRBV28; d_gene: NA; abundance: NA; CDR3aa: CASGPNQETQYF; CDR3nt: TGTGCCAGCGGCCCGAACCAAGAGACCCAGTACTTC
j_gene: TRBJ2-1; v_gene: TRBV7-9; d_gene: TRBD2; abundance: NA; CDR3aa: CASSRSGGVEEQFF; CDR3nt: TGTGCCAGCAGCCGAAGCGGGGGGGTTGAAGAGCAGTTCTTC
j_gene: TRBJ1-1; v_gene: TRBV13; d_gene: NA; abundance: NA; CDR3aa: CASSSQGFGAFF; CDR3nt: TGTGCCAGCAGCTCGCAGGGGTTTGGAGCTTTCTTT
j_gene: TRBJ2-3; v_gene: TRBV11-2; d_gene: NA; abundance: few; CDR3aa: CASSLERRALTDTQYF; CDR3nt: TGTGCCAGCAGCTTAGAAAGGAGAGCTTTAACAGATACGCAGTATTTT
j_gene: TRBJ2-1; v_gene: TRBV24-1; d_gene: TRBD1; abundance: NA; CDR3aa: CATSEPGQGKNEQFF; CDR3nt: TGTGCCACCAGTGAACCGGGACAGGGGAAGAATGAGCAGTTCTTC
j_gene: TRBJ2-3; v_gene: TRBV6-5; d_gene: NA; abundance: NA; CDR3aa: CASSYRTGEDTQYF; CDR3nt: TGTGCCAGCAGTTATCGTACGGGGGAAGATACGCAGTATTTT
j_gene: TRBJ2-1; v_gene: TRBV25-1; d_gene: TRBD1; abundance: NA; CDR3aa: CASGKTGGAYNEQFF; CDR3nt: TGTGCCAGCGGAAAAACAGGGGGCGCCTACAATGAGCAGTTCTTC
j_gene: TRBJ2-2; v_gene: TRBV10-2; d_gene: NA; abundance: NA; CDR3aa: CASKEGTGELFF; CDR3nt: TGCGCCAGCAAGGAGGGCACCGGGGAGCTGTTTTTT
j_gene: TRBJ2-5; v_gene: TRBV7-6; d_gene: TRBD2; abundance: NA; CDR3aa: CASSQSGGASSETQYF; CDR3nt: TGTGCCAGCAGCCAAAGCGGGGGGGCCTCCTCGGAGACCCAGTACTTC
j_gene: TRBJ2-5; v_gene: TRBV11-1; d_gene: TRBD2; abundance: NA; CDR3aa: CASSFSTSGQETQYF; CDR3nt: TGTGCCAGCAGTTTTTCGACTAGCGGCCAAGAGACCCAGTACTTC
j_gene: TRBJ2-1; v_gene: TRBV6-1; d_gene: NA; abundance: NA; CDR3aa: CASSEQGSDEQFF; CDR3nt: TGTGCCAGCAGTGAACAGGGCAGCGATGAGCAGTTCTTC
j_gene: TRBJ2-7; v_gene: TRBV6-5; d_gene: TRBD1; abundance: NA; CDR3aa: CASTYPTGAEQYF; CDR3nt: TGTGCCAGCACCTATCCCACAGGGGCCGAGCAGTACTTC
j_gene: TRBJ1-5; v_gene: TRBV6-1; d_gene: NA; abundance: NA; CDR3aa: CASSERGRANQPQHF; CDR3nt: TGTGCCAGCAGTGAAAGGGGCAGGGCGAATCAGCCCCAGCATTTT
j_gene: TRBJ2-7; v_gene: TRBV6-2/TRBV6-3; d_gene: NA; abundance: NA; CDR3aa: CASSSGQKQYF; CDR3nt: TGTGCCAGCAGTTCTGGACAGAAGCAGTACTTC
j_gene: TRBJ1-2; v_gene: TRBV3-1/TRBV3-2; d_gene: TRBD1; abundance: few; CDR3aa: CASSHRDRGHGYTF; CDR3nt: TGTGCCAGCAGCCACCGGGACAGGGGGCATGGCTACACCTTC
j_gene: TRBJ1-2; v_gene: TRBV7-8; d_gene: TRBD1; abundance: NA; CDR3aa: CASSNRQGADYGYTF; CDR3nt: TGTGCCAGCAGCAATCGACAGGGGGCAGACTATGGCTACACCTTC
j_gene: TRBJ1-4; v_gene: TRBV3-1/TRBV3-2; d_gene: NA; abundance: NA; CDR3aa: CASSQAGGLGKLFF; CDR3nt: TGTGCCAGCAGCCAAGCCGGGGGTTTGGGAAAACTGTTTTTT
j_gene: TRBJ2-2; v_gene: TRBV21-1; d_gene: NA; abundance: NA; CDR3aa: CASSPAQFHTGELFF; CDR3nt: TGTGCCAGCAGCCCGGCACAGTTTCACACCGGGGAGCTGTTTTTT
j_gene: TRBJ1-2; v_gene: TRBV30; d_gene: NA; abundance: NA; CDR3aa: CAWTRRWRDPRPGGGYTF; CDR3nt: TGTGCCTGGACCAGGAGGTGGAGGGACCCAAGGCCAGGTGGAGGCTACACCTTC
j_gene: TRBJ1-1; v_gene: TRBV9; d_gene: TRBD1; abundance: NA; CDR3aa: CASSVGQGNTEAFF; CDR3nt: TGTGCCAGCAGCGTTGGACAGGGGAACACTGAAGCTTTCTTT
j_gene: TRBJ2-3; v_gene: TRBV28; d_gene: NA; abundance: NA; CDR3aa: CASRPIDRFTDTQYF; CDR3nt: TGTGCCAGCAGACCAATCGACAGGTTCACAGATACGCAGTATTTT
j_gene: TRBJ2-1; v_gene: TRBV10-3; d_gene: TRBD2; abundance: NA; CDR3aa: CAIGQAGVEQFF; CDR3nt: TGTGCCATCGGTCAAGCGGGGGTTGAGCAGTTCTTC